This TCR beta chain was documented in a study of blood T cell repertoires in COVID-19. Study-level information: Acute-phase and convalescent COVID-19 samples originated in the United States, Italy and Spain. PBMCs, B-cell-depleted T cells, or T cells were the source of the cDNA or gDNA that made up the material.

TCRdb keeps only in-frame clones here, not all; method: immunoSEQ multiplex PCR. The sample lists approximately 270,000 clones; just under 85% were seen once. Germline V lookup: CDR1 SGHRS, CDR2 YFSETQ. V lost 4 bases, J lost 4 bases, and 14 bases lay in between. The CDR3 totals 15 residues. The sample was peripheral blood. The clonotype originates from an elderly man with acute or convalescent COVID-19. V and J are TRBV5-1 and TRBJ2-2; the D gene is possibly TRBD1 (6 bases). CDR3 in DNA: TGCGCCAGCAGCCTAAGACAGGCCGGCACCGGGGAGCTGTTTTTT. Its translation: CASSLRQAGTGELFF. Full variable domain (outside the CDR3, taken from reference TRBV5-1 and TRBJ2-2): KAGVTQTPRYLIKTRGQQVTLSCSPISGHRSVSWYQQTPGQGLQFLFEYFSETQRNKGNFPGRFSGRQFSNSRSEMNVSTLELGDSALYLCASSLRQAGTGELFFGEGSRLTVL.